These 26 T cell receptor beta chains originate from one sample sequenced in a study of shared clonotypes between healthy human individuals. Naive CD8 isolation took CD45RO-negative cells positively selected for CCR7 and excluded terminally differentiated effector memory CD45RA+ cells. Profiled with immunoSEQ multiplex PCR; TCRdb holds only in-frame clones, not every one. The repertoire holds around 600,000 clones, with 98% as singletons. Sequencing input: naive CD8+ T cells sorted from blood. Receptors originate from a man aged 30 to 45 in good health.

The rearrangement uses TRBV9 and TRBJ1-4; the D gene is possibly TRBD1 (5 bases). With 3 bases removed from V and 7 bases from J, the gap between germline ends came to 19 bases. From germline, CDR1 is SGDLS and CDR2 YYNGEE. The CDR3 runs 16 residues. The CDR3 sequence: CASSDMTSGGGEKLFF. CDR3 in DNA: TGTGCCAGCAGCGATATGACCAGCGGTGGGGGTGAAAAACTGTTTTTT.

The J gene is TRBJ2-7, the V gene TRBV28, with D perhaps TRBD2 (5 bases). The length of the CDR3 is 14 residues. Trimming left V 2 bases short and J 7 bases short, with 15 bases between. Germline lookup yields CDR1 MDHEN and CDR2 SYDVKM. The DNA for the CDR3 is TGTGCCAGCAGTTTAATTAAAGGGAGTCGAGAGCAGTACTTC. This encodes CASSLIKGSREQYF.

The chain combines TRBV27 with TRBJ2-7, with 11 bases that match TRBD1. V lost 6 bases and J lost 4; bases outside the gene matches: 5. CDR1 is MNHEY, CDR2 SMNVEV, per germline (reference sequence). The CDR3 is 14 residues long. CDR3 protein: CASRTGTGGYEQYF. In DNA, the CDR3 is TGTGCCAGCAGAACCGGGACAGGGGGTTACGAGCAGTACTTC.

About this clone itself: Compared with germline, one end of the junction differs, possibly owing to a read error. The chain links TRBV7-7 to TRBJ1-1; the D is unclear. CDR3 size: 13 residues. CDR1 and CDR2 (germline): SSHAT, FNYEAQ (reference sequence). CDR3 sequence: CASSRELNTEAFF. CDR3 DNA sequence: TGTGCTAGCAGCCGGGAGTTGAACACTGAAGCTTTCTTT.

The rearrangement uses TRBV7-3 and TRBJ2-1; TRBD2 matches at 11 bases. This CDR3 contains 15 residues. Germline CDR1 is SGHTA and CDR2 is FQGTGA. After removal of 5 bases from V and 8 bases from J, the junction contained 8 bases not matched to a gene. DNA for the CDR3: TGTGCCAGCAGCGCTACTAGCGGGAGTTTCGATGAGCAGTTCTTC. This codes for CASSATSGSFDEQFF.

V usage is TRBV10-1 and J usage is TRBJ2-7; D is unresolved. Trimming left V 0 bases short and J 0 bases short, with 3 bases between. From germline, CDR1 is WNHNN and CDR2 SYGVQD (reference sequence). The CDR3 has 13 residues. The DNA of the CDR3 is TGCGCCAGCAGTGAGTCAACCTCCTACGAGCAGTACTTC. The encoded protein is CASSESTSYEQYF.

Comments on this clone: Different DNA sequences within this sample yield the same CDR3. The chain carries TRBV7-9 and TRBJ2-5, with 7 positions matching TRBD2. Per germline, CDR1 SEHNR and CDR2 FQNEAQ (reference sequence). V was pared by 3 bases and J by 1 base, with 5 bases of the junction left unmatched. The CDR3 totals 15 residues. CDR3 sequence: CASSFRLAVQETQYF. CDR3 in DNA: TGTGCCAGCAGCTTTCGACTAGCAGTCCAAGAGACCCAGTACTTC.

V usage is TRBV18 and J usage is TRBJ1-1; a weak D match, TRBD1 (5 bases). Germline V gene sequence: CDR1 KGHSH, CDR2 LQKENI. Trimming took off 0 bases at V and 4 bases at J, with 12 bases between the two ends. This CDR3 region has 15 residues. The CDR3 DNA is TGTGCCAGCTCACCACCCGGCCAGGGAGGCACTGAAGCTTTCTTT. This sequence encodes CASSPPGQGGTEAFF.

The rearrangement uses TRBV11-3 and TRBJ2-3; 9 nucleotides line up with TRBD1. The germline gives CDR1 SGHNT, CDR2 YENEEA. The CDR3 is made up of 14 amino acids. V shed 3 bases, J shed 4 bases, and the junction held 2 bases outside the gene matches. The CDR3 DNA reads TGTGCCAGCAGCTTGGGACAGGGCGCAGATACGCAGTATTTT. Its protein product is CASSLGQGADTQYF.

J is TRBJ1-1 and V is TRBV11-2; D gene ambiguous. Germline values: CDR1 SGHAT, CDR2 FQNNGV. Trimming took off 2 bases at V and 0 bases at J, with 13 bases between the two ends. This CDR3 has 16 amino acids. CDR3 nucleotides: TGTGCCAGCAGCTTAAAGGGAAGCCTAATGAACACTGAAGCTTTCTTT. Encoded protein: CASSLKGSLMNTEAFF. Full variable domain (outside the CDR3, taken from reference TRBV11-2 and TRBJ1-1): EAGVAQSPRYKIIEKRQSVAFWCNPISGHATLYWYQQILGQGPKLLIQFQNNGVVDDSQLPKDRFSAERLKGVDSTLKIQPAKLEDSAVYLCASSLKGSLMNTEAFFGQGTRLTVV.

CDR3 residues: CASSLGPLGEHYNEQFF. The CDR3 region has the DNA TGTGCCAGCAGCTTAGGGCCGCTAGGCGAACACTACAATGAGCAGTTCTTC. This chain links TRBV11-2 with TRBJ2-1; the D is unclear. V was cut by 1 base and J by 3 bases, with 16 bases left in between. The germline CDR1 and CDR2 sequences are SGHAT and FQNNGV. The CDR3 length is 17 residues. The complete variable domain, with remaining parts taken from reference TRBV11-2 and TRBJ2-1, reads EAGVAQSPRYKIIEKRQSVAFWCNPISGHATLYWYQQILGQGPKLLIQFQNNGVVDDSQLPKDRFSAERLKGVDSTLKIQPAKLEDSAVYLCASSLGPLGEHYNEQFFGPGTRLTVL.

This clone was picked up one time. The chain employs TRBV28 and TRBJ2-3; D may be TRBD2 (5 bases). Trimming removed 2 bases from V and 1 base from J, with 7 bases in between. Germline V gives CDR1 MDHEN, CDR2 SYDVKM. The CDR3 totals 14 residues. The CDR3 nucleotides are TGTGCCAGCAGTTTAGGCGGGCGCACAGATACGCAGTATTTT. Encoded protein: CASSLGGRTDTQYF.

V is TRBV7-9 and J is TRBJ2-7; 10 positions match TRBD2. The germline V gene has CDR1 SEHNR and CDR2 FQNEAQ (reference sequence). Trimming at V came to 5 bases and at J to 2 bases, leaving 6 bases not matched to a gene. CDR3 length equals 15 residues. The CDR3 here is CASSHTSGKTYEQYF. CDR3 nucleotide sequence: TGTGCCAGCAGCCACACTAGCGGGAAGACCTACGAGCAGTACTTC.

The chain recombines TRBV27 with TRBJ1-1; D may be TRBD1 (6 bases). This CDR3 contains 16 residues. Germline CDR1 and CDR2: MNHEY and SMNVEV (reference sequence). V was pared by 6 bases and J by 3 bases, with 20 bases between. CDR3 nucleotide sequence: TGTGCCAGCAGCCTGGACCCGGGGGCGCGGGACACTGAAGCTTTCTTT. Residues: CASSLDPGARDTEAFF.

The J gene is TRBJ2-2, the V gene TRBV9; no firm D call. Germline CDR1 SGDLS, CDR2 YYNGEE. This CDR3 region has 14 residues. V was clipped by 0 bases and J by 7 bases, with 10 bases between them. CDR3 DNA: TGTGCCAGCAGCGTAGCGAGGAGTGGCGGGGAGCTGTTTTTT. It is translated as CASSVARSGGELFF.

This clone showed up just once. The sample contains more than one DNA sequence encoding this CDR3. The rearrangement uses TRBV7-6 and TRBJ2-2, with 9 bases fitting TRBD2. Looked up from germline, CDR1 is SGHVS and CDR2 is FNYEAQ. CDR3 length equals 16 residues. The J segment lost 5 bases and the V segment lost 4 bases, leaving 8 bases of the junction unmatched. The CDR3 bases are TGTGCCAGCAGCTCGGGACTAGCAGGGGGGACCGGGGAGCTGTTTTTT. Its protein is CASSSGLAGGTGELFF.

J is TRBJ1-5 and V is TRBV6-6; D unclear. This CDR3 comprises 16 residues. V lost 0 bases to trimming and J lost 0 bases, with 9 bases between them. Germline V gene data show CDR1 as MNHNY and CDR2 as SVGAGI (reference sequence). The chain's CDR3 is CASSYSPGISNQPQHF. The CDR3, as DNA: TGTGCCAGCAGTTACTCGCCCGGAATTAGCAATCAGCCCCAGCATTTT.

As to this clone: Its ends do not fully match the called genes, so a read error is possible. J is TRBJ2-5 and V is TRBV7-7; D not resolved. CDR3 length equals 15 residues. Per the germline V gene, CDR1 is SSHAT and CDR2 is FNYEAQ (reference sequence). CDR3 protein: CASSLSTANQETQYF. In nucleotides, the CDR3 is TGTGCTAGCAGCTTGAGTACGGCTAACCAAGAGACCCAGTACTTC.

The rearrangement uses TRBV29-1 and TRBJ2-1, with D perhaps matching TRBD1 or TRBD2 (5 bases each). Germline V gives CDR1 SQVTM, CDR2 ANQGSEA. The CDR3 runs 12 residues. V lost 5 bases, J lost 4 bases, and 9 bases lay in between. The CDR3 sequence: CSVPWGYNEQFF. DNA of the CDR3: TGCAGCGTTCCCTGGGGGTACAATGAGCAGTTCTTC.

V usage is TRBV5-4 and J usage is TRBJ2-7; TRBD1 matches 7 bases. Trimming took 4 bases from V and 1 from J; bases not matched to a gene: 2. Germline-derived CDR1 and CDR2 are SGHNT and YYREEE (reference sequence). The length of the CDR3 is 13 residues. CDR3 region: CASSRGQSYEQYF. DNA for the CDR3: TGTGCCAGCAGCCGGGGACAGTCCTACGAGCAGTACTTC.

CDR3 nucleotides: TGTGCCAGCAGTCCGGGACAGTACAATGAGCAGTTCTTC. Its protein is CASSPGQYNEQFF. The gene calls are TRBV6-5 and TRBJ2-1; 7 bases fit TRBD1. Germline V CDR1 and CDR2: MNHEY, SVGAGI. CDR3 length equals 13 residues. After removal of 5 bases from V and 4 bases from J, the junction contained 2 bases not matched to a gene.

The J gene is TRBJ2-1, the V gene TRBV6-5; no firm D call. The CDR3 sequence is 14 residues long. Between the trimmed V and J ends, which lost 3 bases and 4 bases, there was a span of 10 bases. Germline V gene sequence: CDR1 MNHEY, CDR2 SVGAGI. CDR3 DNA sequence: TGTGCCAGCAGTTATTGGGCTTCATACAATGAGCAGTTCTTC. This codes for CASSYWASYNEQFF.

The V call is TRBV4-1, the J call TRBJ2-7, with D maybe TRBD1 (5 bases). This CDR3 is built from 14 residues. Looked up from germline, CDR1 is MGHRA and CDR2 is YSYEKL. V was shortened by 3 bases and J by 2 bases, with 11 bases between the two germline ends. CDR3 nucleotide sequence: TGCGCCAGCAGCCAGGCCAGCAGGGCCTACGAGCAGTACTTC. It specifies CASSQASRAYEQYF.

This chain links TRBV4-3 with TRBJ2-1, with 11 bases aligning to TRBD2. The germline V gene has CDR1 LGHNA and CDR2 YSLEER. The CDR3 has 16 amino acids. The V gene end was trimmed by 0 bases and the J gene end by 8 bases; junction bases not matched to a gene: 6. The CDR3 nucleotides are TGCGCCAGCAGCCAAGAGGATCTAGCGGGAGGCGATGAGCAGTTCTTC. Translation gives CASSQEDLAGGDEQFF.

The chain links TRBV11-2 to TRBJ2-7; D perhaps matches TRBD1 (6 bases). Per germline, CDR1 SGHAT and CDR2 FQNNGV. The V gene lost 5 bases and the J gene lost 3 bases, with 17 bases spanning the gap. The CDR3 has 15 residues. CDR3 protein: CASSLIGPQGYEQYF. Written as DNA, the CDR3 is TGTGCCAGCAGCCTGATAGGGCCACAGGGCTACGAGCAGTACTTC.

The chain recombines TRBV27 with TRBJ2-1; the match to TRBD2 covers 10 bases. With 2 bases clipped from V and 6 bases from J, the junction kept 7 bases outside the gene matches. This CDR3 region has 16 residues. Germline CDR1 is MNHEY and CDR2 is SMNVEV (reference sequence). The CDR3: CASSLGLAGVGNEQFF. CDR3 in DNA: TGTGCCAGCAGTTTAGGTCTAGCGGGAGTGGGCAATGAGCAGTTCTTC.